These 5 T cell receptor beta chains originate from one sample sequenced in a study of shared clonotypes between healthy human individuals. Method: immunoSEQ multiplex PCR; TCRdb's copy keeps in-frame clones and lacks some. The sample has more than 2 million clones, almost 96% seen once. The source material was naive CD4+ T cells sorted from blood. Subset reported: CD45RA+ positively selected. The receptors come from a man in his late teens or twenties in good health.

The J gene is TRBJ2-7, the V gene TRBV6-6, with TRBD2 matching 8 bases. CDR3 length: 15 amino acids. Germline-derived CDR1 and CDR2 are MNHNY and SVGAGI (reference sequence). J lost 0 bases, V lost 2 bases, and 3 bases had no gene match. This CDR3 is CASSYVAGGSYEQYF. DNA of the CDR3: TGTGCCAGCAGTTACGTTGCGGGAGGCTCCTACGAGCAGTACTTC.

This chain connects TRBV5-1 to TRBJ1-4; 8 bases align to TRBD1. Looked up from germline, CDR1 is SGHRS and CDR2 is YFSETQ. The CDR3 is 16 amino acids. With 3 bases clipped from V and 3 bases from J, the junction kept 7 bases outside the gene matches. In nucleotides, the CDR3 is TGCGCCAGCAGCTCAACCGCAGGGGGCTCTAATGAAAAACTGTTTTTT. Amino acids: CASSSTAGGSNEKLFF. Full variable domain (rest looked up from reference TRBV5-1 and TRBJ1-4): KAGVTQTPRYLIKTRGQQVTLSCSPISGHRSVSWYQQTPGQGLQFLFEYFSETQRNKGNFPGRFSGRQFSNSRSEMNVSTLELGDSALYLCASSSTAGGSNEKLFFGSGTQLSVL.

A word on this clone: Other nucleotide sequences in the sample specify the same CDR3. The chain combines TRBV5-1 with TRBJ2-5, with 10 bases that match TRBD2. Trimming removed 0 bases from V and 5 bases from J; junction bases left unmatched: 4. The CDR3 is made up of 15 amino acids. Germline V gene lookup returns CDR1 SGHRS and CDR2 YFSETQ. This CDR3 reads CASSLGLAGGETQYF. CDR3 in DNA: TGCGCCAGCAGCTTGGGACTAGCGGGCGGGGAGACCCAGTACTTC.

The chain is built from TRBV7-2 and TRBJ1-4, with 8 bases matching TRBD1. The CDR3 runs to 15 residues. Trimming cost V 5 bases and J 8 bases; bases outside gene matches: 10. Germline V gene lookup returns CDR1 SGHTA and CDR2 FQGNSA. Here the CDR3 reads CASSVRGRGMEKLFF. The CDR3 DNA reads TGTGCCAGCAGCGTCAGGGGGCGCGGGATGGAAAAACTGTTTTTT.

The sample holds a few counts of this clone. The chain couples TRBV4-1 to TRBJ1-6, with 8 bases fitting TRBD1. J gave up 11 bases and V 2 bases, and 8 bases lay outside the gene matches. CDR3 length: 15 residues. Germline loops: CDR1 MGHRA, CDR2 YSYEKL. CDR3 region: CASSQLGQGSPPLHF. In DNA, the CDR3 is TGCGCCAGCAGCCAACTCGGACAGGGATCCCCACCCCTCCACTTT.